The T cell receptor (beta chain) under discussion was sequenced for a study of blood T cell repertoires in COVID-19. Whole-study context: The United States, Italy and Spain were the sources of the acute and convalescent COVID-19 samples. The analysed material was cDNA or gDNA that came from T cells, B-cell-depleted T cells, or PBMCs.

Original methodology: Estimation of nucleated cell counts relied on the amplification of reference gene primers. Here immunoSEQ multiplex PCR was the method, and the copy in TCRdb shows in-frame clones only, minus some. For V, J and clone size, that table is used; D and trimming come from the DNA. The table records hundreds of thousands of clones, about nine tenths of them present only once. The sequence was obtained from a woman between 40 and 50 years old who had recovered from COVID-19. Sequencing was done on a sample of peripheral blood.

CDR3 sequence (DNA): TGTGCCAGTACCAAGGGCGGGGGGCGCGGTCAGCCCCAGCATTTT. Its translation: CASTKGGGRGQPQHF. The rearrangement joins TRBV19 to TRBJ1-5, with D tentatively TRBD1 (6 bases). CDR3 length: 15 residues. Trimming cost V 7 bases and J 6 bases, with 19 bases left between them. Germline CDR1 and CDR2: LNHDA and SQIVND (reference sequence).